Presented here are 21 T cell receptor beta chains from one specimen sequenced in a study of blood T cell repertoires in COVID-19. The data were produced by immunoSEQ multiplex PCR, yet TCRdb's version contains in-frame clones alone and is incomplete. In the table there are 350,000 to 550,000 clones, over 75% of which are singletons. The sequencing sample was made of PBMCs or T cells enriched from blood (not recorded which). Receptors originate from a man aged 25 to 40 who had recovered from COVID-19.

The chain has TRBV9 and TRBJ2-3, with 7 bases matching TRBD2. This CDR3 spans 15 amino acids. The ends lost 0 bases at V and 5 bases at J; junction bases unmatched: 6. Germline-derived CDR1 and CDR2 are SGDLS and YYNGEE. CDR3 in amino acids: CASSVAGTTEDTQYF. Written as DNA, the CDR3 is TGTGCCAGCAGCGTAGCCGGGACTACAGAAGATACGCAGTATTTT.

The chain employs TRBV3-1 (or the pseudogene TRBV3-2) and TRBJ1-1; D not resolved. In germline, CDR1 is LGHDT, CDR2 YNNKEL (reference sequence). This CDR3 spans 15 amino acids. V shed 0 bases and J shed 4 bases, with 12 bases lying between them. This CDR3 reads CASSQDWASGTEAFF. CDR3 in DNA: TGTGCCAGCAGCCAAGATTGGGCTTCTGGCACTGAAGCTTTCTTT.

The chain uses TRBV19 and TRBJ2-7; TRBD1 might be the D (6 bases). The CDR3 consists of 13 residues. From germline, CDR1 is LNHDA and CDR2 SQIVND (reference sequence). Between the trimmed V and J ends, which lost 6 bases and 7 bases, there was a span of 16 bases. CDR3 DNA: TGTGCCAGTAGCCCGGGGACACCGGGGGAGCAGTACTTC. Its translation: CASSPGTPGEQYF.

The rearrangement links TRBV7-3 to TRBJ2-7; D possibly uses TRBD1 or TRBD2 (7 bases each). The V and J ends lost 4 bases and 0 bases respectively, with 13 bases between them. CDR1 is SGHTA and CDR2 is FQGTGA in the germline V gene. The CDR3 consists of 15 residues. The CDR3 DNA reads TGTGCCAGCAGCTCAACAGGGGAGGGCTCCTACGAGCAGTACTTC. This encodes CASSSTGEGSYEQYF.

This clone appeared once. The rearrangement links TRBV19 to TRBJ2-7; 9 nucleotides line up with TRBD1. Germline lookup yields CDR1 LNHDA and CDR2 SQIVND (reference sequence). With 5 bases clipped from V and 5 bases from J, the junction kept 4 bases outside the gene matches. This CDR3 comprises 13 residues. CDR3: CASSARTGDEQYF. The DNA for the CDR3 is TGTGCCAGTAGTGCACGGACAGGGGACGAGCAGTACTTC.

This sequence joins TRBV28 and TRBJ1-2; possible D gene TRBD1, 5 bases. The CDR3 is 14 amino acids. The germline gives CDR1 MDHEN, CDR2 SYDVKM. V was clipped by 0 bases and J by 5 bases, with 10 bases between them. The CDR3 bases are TGTGCCAGCAGTTTATGGGGGCCGAGGTATGGCTACACCTTC. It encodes CASSLWGPRYGYTF.

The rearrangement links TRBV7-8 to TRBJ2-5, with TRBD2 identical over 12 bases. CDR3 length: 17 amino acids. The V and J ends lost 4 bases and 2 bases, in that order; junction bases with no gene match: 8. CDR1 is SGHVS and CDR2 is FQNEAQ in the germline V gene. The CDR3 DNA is TGTGCCAGCAGCTCAAGAGGGACTAGCGGGCCTCAAGAGACCCAGTACTTC. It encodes CASSSRGTSGPQETQYF.

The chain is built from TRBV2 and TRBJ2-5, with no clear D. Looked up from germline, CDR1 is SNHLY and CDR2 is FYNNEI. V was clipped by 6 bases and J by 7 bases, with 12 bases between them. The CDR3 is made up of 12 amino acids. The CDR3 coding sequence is TGTGCCAGCAGGCCTTTAGTAGCGACCCAGTACTTC. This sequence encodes CASRPLVATQYF.

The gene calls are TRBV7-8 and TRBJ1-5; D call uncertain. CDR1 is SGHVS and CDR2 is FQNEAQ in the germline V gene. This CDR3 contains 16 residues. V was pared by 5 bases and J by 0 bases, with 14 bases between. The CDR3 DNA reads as TGTGCCAGCAGCAACCGCGGCGGGCCTAGCAATCAGCCCCAGCATTTT. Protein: CASSNRGGPSNQPQHF.

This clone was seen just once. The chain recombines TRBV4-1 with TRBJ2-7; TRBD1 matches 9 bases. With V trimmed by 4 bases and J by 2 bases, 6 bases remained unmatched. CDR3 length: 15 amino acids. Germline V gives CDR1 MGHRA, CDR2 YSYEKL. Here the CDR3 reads CASSRGQGTTYEQYF. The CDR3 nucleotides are TGCGCCAGCAGCCGAGGACAGGGGACTACCTACGAGCAGTACTTC.

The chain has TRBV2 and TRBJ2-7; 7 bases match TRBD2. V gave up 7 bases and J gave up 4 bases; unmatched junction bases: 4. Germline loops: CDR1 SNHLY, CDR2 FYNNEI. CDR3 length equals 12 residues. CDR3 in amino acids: CASKAGAYEQYF. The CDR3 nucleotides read TGTGCCAGCAAGGCGGGAGCTTACGAGCAGTACTTC.

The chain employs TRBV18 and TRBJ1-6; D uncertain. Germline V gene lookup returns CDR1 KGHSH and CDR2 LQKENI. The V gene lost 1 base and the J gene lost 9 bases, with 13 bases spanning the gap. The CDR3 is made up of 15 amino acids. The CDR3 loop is CASSPHREAGSPLHF. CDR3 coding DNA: TGTGCCAGCTCACCACACCGGGAGGCGGGTTCACCCCTCCACTTT.

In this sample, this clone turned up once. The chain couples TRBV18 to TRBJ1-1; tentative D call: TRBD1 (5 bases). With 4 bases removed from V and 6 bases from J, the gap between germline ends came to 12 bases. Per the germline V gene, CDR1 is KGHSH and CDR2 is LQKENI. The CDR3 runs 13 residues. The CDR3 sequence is CASSQQEGAEAFF. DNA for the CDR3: TGTGCCAGCTCACAACAGGAAGGGGCTGAAGCTTTCTTT.

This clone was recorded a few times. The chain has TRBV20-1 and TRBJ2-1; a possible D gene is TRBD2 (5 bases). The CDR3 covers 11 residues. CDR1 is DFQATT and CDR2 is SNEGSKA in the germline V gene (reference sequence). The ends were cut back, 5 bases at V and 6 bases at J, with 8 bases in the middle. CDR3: CSAATSNEQFF. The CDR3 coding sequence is TGCAGTGCTGCTACTAGCAATGAGCAGTTCTTC.

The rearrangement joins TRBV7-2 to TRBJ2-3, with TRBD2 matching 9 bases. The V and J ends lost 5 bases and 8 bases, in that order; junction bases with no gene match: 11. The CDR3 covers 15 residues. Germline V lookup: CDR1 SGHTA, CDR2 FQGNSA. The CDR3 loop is CASSTSSGARGTQYF. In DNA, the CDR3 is TGTGCCAGCAGCACGTCTAGCGGGGCACGGGGTACGCAGTATTTT.

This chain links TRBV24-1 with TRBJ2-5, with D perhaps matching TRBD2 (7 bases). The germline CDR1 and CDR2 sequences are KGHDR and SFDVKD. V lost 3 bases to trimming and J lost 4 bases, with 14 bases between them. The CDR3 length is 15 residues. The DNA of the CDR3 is TGTGCCACCAGTGATGGGGGGGCTGGTGGAGAGACCCAGTACTTC. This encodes CATSDGGAGGETQYF.

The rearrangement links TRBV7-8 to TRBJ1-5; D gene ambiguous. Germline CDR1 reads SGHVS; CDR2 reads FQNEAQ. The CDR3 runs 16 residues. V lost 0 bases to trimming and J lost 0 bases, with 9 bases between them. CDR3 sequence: CASSLATMSSNQPQHF. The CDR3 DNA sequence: TGTGCCAGCAGCTTAGCCACGATGAGTAGCAATCAGCCCCAGCATTTT.

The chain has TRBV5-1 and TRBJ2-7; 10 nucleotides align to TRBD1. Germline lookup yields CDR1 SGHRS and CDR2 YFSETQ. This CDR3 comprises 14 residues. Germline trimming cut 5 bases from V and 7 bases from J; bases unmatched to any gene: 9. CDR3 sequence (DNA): TGCGCCAGCAGGGCCGGGACAGGGGCGATGGAGCAGTACTTC. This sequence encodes CASRAGTGAMEQYF.

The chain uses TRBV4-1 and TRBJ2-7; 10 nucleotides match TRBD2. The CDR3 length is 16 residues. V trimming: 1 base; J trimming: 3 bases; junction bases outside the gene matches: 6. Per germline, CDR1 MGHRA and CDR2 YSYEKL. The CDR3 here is CASSQVLTSGNYEQYF. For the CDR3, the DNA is TGCGCCAGCAGCCAAGTTCTTACTAGCGGGAACTACGAGCAGTACTTC.

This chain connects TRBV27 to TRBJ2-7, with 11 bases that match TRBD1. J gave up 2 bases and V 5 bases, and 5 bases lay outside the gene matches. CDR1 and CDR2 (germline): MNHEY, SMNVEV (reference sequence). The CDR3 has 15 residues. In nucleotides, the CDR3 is TGTGCCAGCAGTCAAGGACAGGGGGCAGCCTACGAGCAGTACTTC. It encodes CASSQGQGAAYEQYF.

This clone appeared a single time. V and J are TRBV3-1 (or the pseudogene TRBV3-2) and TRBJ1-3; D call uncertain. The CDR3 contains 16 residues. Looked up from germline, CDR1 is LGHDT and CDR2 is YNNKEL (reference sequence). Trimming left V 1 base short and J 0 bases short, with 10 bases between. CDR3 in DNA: TGTGCCAGCAGCCAAGGTCCGACGGGCTCTGGAAACACCATATATTTT. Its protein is CASSQGPTGSGNTIYF.